A single TCR delta chain is shown here with its context. The specificity of this receptor is unknown. A read error is the likely source, as a far larger clone sits one nucleotide away. This same CDR3 is encoded by further DNA sequences in the sample. For bulk TCR repertoire analysis, Vgamma9/Vdelta2+ and Vdelta2-negative gammadelta T cell populations were isolated by flow sorting from peripheral blood mononuclear cells. This specimen belongs to a study of γδ T cells in repeated Plasmodium falciparum infection (dated by TCRdb to 2020 to 2022). General notes on the study: In the natural-infection arm, Malian children exposed to intense seasonal malaria transmission were enrolled and compared against age and gender matched Australian children. Controlled-infection subjects were sampled at baseline, immediately before selected infections, and 21 days after each infection. The study examined how repeated Plasmodium falciparum infection shapes the human gammadelta T cell repertoire, using natural infection in Mali and controlled human malaria infection. Roughly 5 malaria-naive U.S. adults underwent four controlled human malaria infections by bites from P. falciparum NF54-infected Anopheles stephensi mosquitoes over approximately 640 days. Malian gammadelta TCR repertoires were analysed cross-sectionally in periods with no transmission and longitudinally across episodes of acute febrile malaria. General study outcomes and caveats: Analysis of inter-individual variability in gammadelta T cell responses was limited by the small size of the controlled-infection cohort. The Malian cohort came from a small rural village of predominantly one ethnic group, limiting generalizability. Compared with Australian children, Malian children appeared to have Vdelta2-negative gammadelta TCR repertoires that were more clonally expanded, less diverse and less shared. A highly stable polyclonal repertoire over time and infection, with many inter-individual overlapping TCRgamma sequences, was shown by Vgamma9/Vdelta2+ TCR repertoires. Waves of new clonotype selection in Vdelta2-negative, largely Vdelta1+, gammadelta TCR repertoires appeared to be driven by repeated controlled infections.

The germline V gene sets CDR1 to TSWWSYY and CDR2 to QGS. Counted from cysteine to phenylalanine, this CDR3 has 22 amino acids. The only DNA kept is the CDR3, 66 bases in frame from the first base. Library generation was performed with multiplex PCR. Sequencing was performed on an Illumina MiSeq. Each sorted gammadelta T cell sample was sequenced for both the TCR gamma (TRG) and TCR delta (TRD) chains. The original pipeline was this. The repertoire analyses drew on clonotype tree plots, the accumulated frequency of the top 20 clonotypes, and diversity index (DI) and D75 metrics. TCRdb reran clone calling on the public reads with CATT; rows sharing one DNA sequence were then combined. In this record, the V and J calls reflect TCRdb's handling and not the investigators' own analysis. The sample table contains approximately 90,000 delta-chain clones; only one count was recorded for 0.75% to 1% of them. Of the sample, roughly 9.9% is held by the ten largest clones.

Here the chain combines TRDV1 and TRDJ1; the D segment could be TRDD3, given 6 matching bases. The source of this sequence is a pool of human donors (malaria-infected and uninfected, not separated). The sample was gamma-delta T cells from blood. The DNA is TGTGCTCTTGGGGATGGTAGAGTCTCGGGGTTCTCGGGGGAACCTTACACCGATAAACTTATCTTT. The encoded protein is CALGDGRVSGFSGEPYTDKLIF.